This TCR beta chain comes out of a study of T cells after yellow fever vaccination. Study-level points and caveats: The booster response re-showed most primary clones: more than 95% CD4, almost 90% CD8.

Conversion of TCR transcripts into cDNA relied on 5'RACE template switching, which added a universal primer site and UMIs. Each CDR3 protein is one row after TCRdb ran MiXCR on the 5' RACE reads. This sample has around 340,000 distinct CDR3 sequences, with 8.5% to 10% found just once. With respect to this clonotype: Its target is unknown.

Looked up from germline, CDR1 is LGHNA and CDR2 is YNFKEQ. CDR3 length: 16 residues. Trimming stripped 1 base from V and 6 bases from J, with 15 bases between. The origin of this receptor is a man aged 18 to 30 who received the YFV17D yellow fever vaccine. V usage is TRBV4-2 and J usage is TRBJ1-4, with D unresolved. Sequences were derived from PBMCs, sampled on the day of the first yellow fever vaccination. Here the CDR3 reads CASSQVSRAEDEKLFF. CDR3 coding DNA: TGTGCCAGCAGCCAAGTCTCCCGGGCCGAAGATGAAAAACTGTTTTTT.